This T cell receptor beta chain was obtained from a study of graft-versus-host responses after intestinal transplantation. V dropped 5 bases and J dropped 6 bases, with 10 bases sitting between them. The CDR3 consists of 12 residues. CDR1 and CDR2 from the germline V gene are SEHNR and FQNEAQ (reference sequence). To note about this clone: Its antigen is not known.

Sequencing was performed with immunoSEQ multiplex PCR; in TCRdb, only in-frame clones are kept and a portion is missing. The table has just under 100,000 clones, around nine tenths seen once. Study-level results: Some patients had graft-donor T cell macrochimerism, and their allografts showed high graft-versus-host to host-versus-graft clonal ratios.

V is TRBV7-9 and J is TRBJ1-1; no firm D call. The specimen was PBMCs, collected approximately 420 days after intestinal transplant. The sequence derives from a human patient who received an intestinal transplant, so some T cells may come from the graft donor. The CDR3 is CASSPAAAEAFF. CDR3 DNA sequence: TGTGCCAGCAGCCCGGCGGCAGCTGAAGCTTTCTTT.